The rows below give T cell receptor beta chains drawn from one sample of a study of spatial heterogeneity in lung cancer. TCRdb reanalysed the 5' RACE reads using MiXCR and keeps one entry per CDR3 protein. This sample has thousands of distinct CDR3 sequences; 15% occur once, and the top ten carry approximately 7.1%. This specimen was lung tumor tissue, taken at surgery. The receptors stem from a female donor with early-stage non-small cell lung cancer. Both conserved end residues are part of each CDR3. D genes are given only for firm matches. Expanded clones are given a class, and other clones once, few, many or no size at all.

V,size,D,length,J,CDR3,DNA
TRBV7-6,large,NA,16,TRBJ2-1,CASSLAPVDRGHEQFF,TGTGCCAGCAGCTTAGCCCCTGTAGATCGGGGCCATGAGCAGTTCTTC
TRBV5-1,medium-sized,NA,15,TRBJ2-5,CASRNNRIGEETQYF,TGCGCCAGCAGGAATAATAGGATAGGGGAAGAGACCCAGTACTTC
TRBV12-3/TRBV12-4,large,NA,12,TRBJ1-5,CASSFQVQPQHF,TGTGCCAGCAGTTTTCAAGTCCAGCCCCAGCATTTT
TRBV20-1,medium-sized,NA,13,TRBJ1-6,CSAPREMGSPLHF,TGCAGTGCCCCTAGGGAGATGGGTTCACCCCTCCACTTT
TRBV6-2/TRBV6-3,NA,NA,13,TRBJ1-2,CASSSAVNYGYTF,TGTGCCAGCAGCTCAGCTGTTAACTATGGCTACACCTTC
TRBV10-3,medium-sized,NA,14,TRBJ1-5,CAIRPGLGNQPQHF,TGTGCCATCAGACCAGGGTTAGGGAATCAGCCCCAGCATTTT
TRBV28,many,TRBD2,15,TRBJ2-7,CASSLSTSGTYEQYF,TGTGCCAGCAGTTTATCTACTAGCGGGACCTACGAGCAGTACTTC
TRBV12-3/TRBV12-4,NA,NA,13,TRBJ1-1,CASSLDGNTEAFF,TGTGCCAGCAGTTTAGACGGGAACACTGAAGCTTTCTTT
TRBV20-1,NA,TRBD2,15,TRBJ2-3,CSAPSWSGGPDTQYF,TGCAGTGCTCCCTCCTGGAGCGGGGGTCCAGATACGCAGTATTTT
TRBV6-6,NA,NA,17,TRBJ2-7,CASSYALRQGLMDEQYF,TGTGCCAGCAGTTACGCCCTTAGGCAGGGATTAATGGACGAGCAGTACTTC
TRBV7-2,medium-sized,TRBD2,16,TRBJ2-4,CASSTSGGSAKNIQYF,TGTGCCAGCAGCACTAGCGGGGGATCGGCCAAAAACATTCAGTACTTC
TRBV6-1,medium-sized,TRBD2,15,TRBJ2-5,CASSETASGAETQYF,TGTGCCAGCAGTGAAACGGCTAGCGGAGCAGAGACCCAGTACTTC
TRBV12-3/TRBV12-4,medium-sized,TRBD1,14,TRBJ1-2,CASSLGQNYYGYTF,TGTGCCAGCAGTTTGGGACAGAATTACTATGGCTACACCTTC
TRBV6-1,medium-sized,TRBD1,15,TRBJ2-2,CASMKGQGGHGELFF,TGTGCCAGCATGAAGGGACAGGGAGGTCACGGGGAGCTGTTTTTT
TRBV3-1,NA,NA,14,TRBJ1-6,CASSHGTQNSPIHF,TGTGCCAGCAGCCACGGAACTCAAAATTCACCCATCCACTTT
TRBV27,many,TRBD2,12,TRBJ2-3,CASSGGAMTQYF,TGTGCCAGCTCCGGGGGGGCTATGACGCAGTATTTT
TRBV5-1,NA,NA,13,TRBJ2-5,CASSRQSQETQYF,TGCGCCAGCTCCCGACAGTCCCAAGAGACCCAGTACTTC
TRBV12-3/TRBV12-4,large,TRBD1,15,TRBJ1-4,CASIATGSPGEKLFF,TGTGCCAGCATTGCGACAGGGTCCCCCGGGGAAAAACTGTTTTTT
TRBV9,medium-sized,NA,17,TRBJ2-3,CASSGTPGGLSTDTQYF,TGTGCCAGCAGCGGAACTCCTGGGGGGCTCAGCACAGATACGCAGTATTTT
TRBV7-9,NA,NA,14,TRBJ1-4,CASSPTGPNEKLFF,TGTGCCAGCAGCCCGACAGGCCCTAATGAAAAACTGTTTTTT
TRBV7-9,NA,TRBD2,16,TRBJ2-3,CASSLGVSGSTDTQYF,TGTGCCAGCAGCTTAGGAGTTAGCGGGAGCACAGATACGCAGTATTTT
TRBV7-8,NA,NA,12,TRBJ2-3,CASSLWTDTQYF,TGTGCCAGCAGCCTCTGGACAGATACGCAGTATTTT
TRBV6-1,many,NA,14,TRBJ2-1,CASSEALGDGEQFF,TGTGCCAGCAGTGAAGCGTTAGGGGATGGTGAGCAGTTCTTC
TRBV14,medium-sized,TRBD2,20,TRBJ2-2,CASSPRLAGDLFGITGELFF,TGTGCCAGCAGCCCCCGACTAGCGGGGGACCTCTTTGGGATTACCGGGGAGCTGTTTTTT
TRBV5-1,medium-sized,TRBD1,17,TRBJ2-1,CASSFELQGWSYNEQFF,TGCGCCAGCAGCTTCGAGTTACAGGGGTGGTCCTACAATGAGCAGTTCTTC
TRBV12-3/TRBV12-4,many,NA,15,TRBJ2-2,CASSFSGVYTGELFF,TGTGCCAGCAGTTTTTCAGGGGTTTACACCGGGGAGCTGTTTTTT
TRBV5-1,many,NA,14,TRBJ1-5,CASSLEGDLRAQHF,TGCGCCAGCAGCTTGGAGGGGGACCTCCGGGCCCAGCATTTT
TRBV28,NA,NA,11,TRBJ1-5,CASGFAQPQHF,TGTGCCAGCGGTTTTGCACAGCCCCAGCATTTT
TRBV7-2,medium-sized,TRBD1,14,TRBJ2-5,CASRRDRVQETQYF,TGTGCCAGCAGACGGGACAGGGTCCAAGAGACCCAGTACTTC
TRBV28,once,NA,12,TRBJ2-1,CASSGVYNEQFF,TGTGCCAGCAGCGGGGTCTACAATGAGCAGTTCTTC
TRBV12-2,few,NA,19,TRBJ1-1,CASRRPGTDYSPMNTEAFF,TGTGCAAGTCGTCGGCCCGGGACAGACTATTCCCCTATGAACACTGAAGCTTTCTTT
TRBV28,few,NA,17,TRBJ2-6,CASSYNTGKGGANVLTF,TGTGCCAGCAGTTATAACACGGGGAAAGGTGGGGCCAACGTCCTGACTTTC
TRBV20-1,many,NA,11,TRBJ2-1,CSANPSGVLFF,TGCAGTGCTAATCCCTCCGGGGTGCTGTTCTTC
TRBV5-1,medium-sized,TRBD2,18,TRBJ2-5,CASSSSGLAGGPRETQYF,TGCGCCAGCAGCAGTAGTGGACTAGCGGGGGGGCCGCGGGAGACCCAGTACTTC
TRBV30,medium-sized,NA,12,TRBJ2-7,CAWRLRGGEQYF,TGTGCCTGGAGACTTAGAGGGGGTGAGCAGTACTTC
TRBV30,NA,NA,15,TRBJ2-5,CARSLLAPRGETQYF,TGTGCCAGGAGTTTACTTGCTCCGAGAGGAGAGACCCAGTACTTC
TRBV5-1,medium-sized,TRBD1,16,TRBJ1-1,CASSLVGQGSITEAFF,TGCGCCAGCAGCTTGGTGGGACAGGGATCCATCACTGAAGCTTTCTTT
TRBV2,medium-sized,NA,14,TRBJ2-2,CASREADRTGELFF,TGTGCCAGCAGAGAGGCAGACAGGACCGGGGAGCTGTTTTTT
TRBV7-3,NA,NA,13,TRBJ2-2,CASSSLRSGELFF,TGTGCCAGCAGCTCATTAAGATCCGGGGAGCTGTTTTTT